The 25 T cell receptor beta chains reported below all come from one sample, sequenced in a study of blood T cell repertoires in COVID-19. TCRdb keeps only in-frame clones here, not all; method: immunoSEQ multiplex PCR. The table has about 420,000 clones, about 90% seen once. Material for sequencing was peripheral blood. The source is a man in his late teens or twenties with COVID-19, enrolled during active disease.

The J gene is TRBJ2-3, the V gene TRBV29-1; D not certain. The CDR3 consists of 10 residues. The V end lost 4 bases, the J end lost 8 bases, and 7 bases lay between the germline ends. Germline lookup yields CDR1 SQVTM and CDR2 ANQGSEA. The CDR3 nucleotides read TGCAGCGTTGGACCAGGTACGCAGTATTTT. Residues: CSVGPGTQYF.

This clone was counted between two and nine times. V and J are TRBV5-1 and TRBJ1-2; 10 nucleotides align to TRBD1. Losses at the gene ends were 3 bases for V and 2 bases for J; bases not matched to a gene: 4. The CDR3 contains 15 residues. CDR1 and CDR2 from the germline V gene are SGHRS and YFSETQ. As DNA, the CDR3 is TGCGCCAGCAGCTCAGGGACAGGGGACAACTATGGCTACACCTTC. It encodes CASSSGTGDNYGYTF.

This chain connects TRBV6-5 to TRBJ2-3, with 11 nucleotides matching TRBD1. Germline V gene sequence: CDR1 MNHEY, CDR2 SVGAGI. V was pared by 6 bases and J by 4 bases, with 3 bases of the junction left unmatched. The CDR3 extends over 14 amino acids. CDR3 amino acids: CASRDRGRADTQYF. CDR3 in DNA: TGTGCCAGCAGGGACAGGGGGCGCGCAGATACGCAGTATTTT.

This clone was detected only once. The V call is TRBV14, the J call TRBJ2-1; D gene uncertain. The CDR3 sequence is 13 residues long. The germline CDR1 and CDR2 sequences are SGHDN and FVKESK. Deletions cut 2 bases from V and 8 bases from J, with 10 bases between. CDR3 nucleotides: TGTGCCAGCAGCCAATTAAGAGGCCATGAGCAGTTCTTC. Protein sequence: CASSQLRGHEQFF.

V is TRBV20-1 and J is TRBJ2-1; TRBD1 is a possible D gene (6 bases). The CDR3 length is 11 residues. V was trimmed by 0 bases and J by 12 bases, leaving 9 bases between them. Per the germline V gene, CDR1 is DFQATT and CDR2 is SNEGSKA (reference sequence). CDR3 loop: CSARDVGGQFF. The CDR3 coding sequence is TGCAGTGCTAGAGATGTAGGGGGGCAGTTCTTC.

The chain joins TRBV4-1 to TRBJ2-1; 7 bases line up with TRBD2. J was trimmed by 6 bases and V by 1 base; bases with no gene match: 3. CDR3 size: 14 residues. Germline CDR1 reads MGHRA; CDR2 reads YSYEKL. Here the CDR3 DNA reads TGCGCCAGCAGCCAAGCTGGGGGGGGCAATGAGCAGTTCTTC. Translation: CASSQAGGGNEQFF.

In this sample, this clone turned up a few times. The V and J genes are TRBV4-2 and TRBJ1-3, with D possibly TRBD1 on 5 matching bases. Trimming removed 5 bases from V and 0 bases from J, with 14 bases in between. CDR1 and CDR2 from the germline V gene are LGHNA and YNFKEQ. The CDR3 has 16 amino acids. The CDR3 DNA reads TGTGCCAGCAGCGAACAGGACGTGAGCTCTGGAAACACCATATATTTT. Encoded protein: CASSEQDVSSGNTIYF.

The chain joins TRBV29-1 to TRBJ2-2; 8 nucleotides align to TRBD1. The V gene's germline CDR1 is SQVTM and CDR2 ANQGSEA. This CDR3 spans 13 amino acids. The trim removed 8 bases at V and 4 bases at J, leaving 6 bases unmatched. CDR3 residues: CSSSQGGTGELFF. CDR3 nucleotides: TGCAGCTCATCACAGGGGGGCACCGGGGAGCTGTTTTTT.

The chain links TRBV7-9 to TRBJ2-1; no clear D. The length of the CDR3 is 14 residues. The V end lost 7 bases, the J end lost 1 base, and 11 bases lay between the germline ends. Germline-derived CDR1 and CDR2 are SEHNR and FQNEAQ (reference sequence). CDR3 loop: CASIPPQSYNEQFF. DNA for the CDR3: TGTGCCAGCATCCCCCCACAATCCTACAATGAGCAGTTCTTC.

V is TRBV29-1 and J is TRBJ2-1, with a weak D call TRBD2 (7 bases). The germline gives CDR1 SQVTM, CDR2 ANQGSEA. The CDR3 consists of 14 residues. The V end was cut by 7 bases, the J end by 2 bases, with 15 bases between. The CDR3 loop is CSGFEGGPYNEQFF. The CDR3 nucleotides read TGCAGCGGCTTTGAGGGGGGGCCCTACAATGAGCAGTTCTTC.

The chain couples TRBV7-3 to TRBJ2-1, with D possibly TRBD1 on 5 matching bases. This CDR3 is built from 16 residues. Trimming stripped 1 base from V and 2 bases from J, with 12 bases between. Germline CDR1 is SGHTA and CDR2 is FQGTGA. CDR3 in DNA: TGTGCCAGCAGCTTAATGGGGCCCTCCACCTACAATGAGCAGTTCTTC. It translates to CASSLMGPSTYNEQFF.

This chain connects TRBV7-6 to TRBJ1-6; D is ambiguous. The germline CDR1 and CDR2 sequences are SGHVS and FNYEAQ. The CDR3 is made up of 17 amino acids. V lost 5 bases and J lost 7, with 21 bases in between. The CDR3 here is CASSEGQFRALNSPLHF. CDR3 in DNA: TGTGCCAGCAGCGAGGGTCAGTTTAGGGCCCTAAATTCACCCCTCCACTTT.

The chain recombines TRBV18 with TRBJ1-1; tentative D call: TRBD1 (6 bases). V lost 3 bases to trimming and J lost 1 base, with 15 bases between them. There are 16 residues in the CDR3. The V gene's germline CDR1 is KGHSH and CDR2 LQKENI. In DNA form, the CDR3 reads TGTGCCAGCTCACCTAGACCGGACAGTACGAACACTGAAGCTTTCTTT. It yields the protein CASSPRPDSTNTEAFF.

This clone was observed once. V and J are TRBV25-1 and TRBJ1-6, with TRBD1 matching over 10 bases. V lost 11 bases to trimming and J lost 9 bases; unmatched junction nucleotides: 13. Germline V gene lookup returns CDR1 MGHDK and CDR2 SYGVNS. CDR3 size: 15 residues. The CDR3 DNA reads TGTGCCGAACCGGGACAGGGGTATATTGGTTCACCCCTCCACTTT. Translating gives CAEPGQGYIGSPLHF.

J is TRBJ1-5 and V is TRBV27, with a weak D call TRBD1 (5 bases). With 6 bases removed from V and 4 bases from J, the gap between germline ends came to 19 bases. The CDR3 contains 16 residues. Germline-derived CDR1 and CDR2 are MNHEY and SMNVEV (reference sequence). The CDR3 reads CASSQKTGGRNQPQHF. The CDR3 region has the DNA TGTGCCAGCAGCCAAAAAACGGGGGGGAGGAATCAGCCCCAGCATTTT.

J is TRBJ1-5 and V is TRBV6-5; D unresolved. With 6 bases removed from V and 2 bases from J, the gap between germline ends came to 14 bases. CDR1 and CDR2 (germline): MNHEY, SVGAGI. CDR3 length: 15 amino acids. This chain's CDR3 is CASRLEGVGNQPQHF. CDR3 coding DNA: TGTGCCAGCAGATTAGAGGGTGTGGGCAATCAGCCCCAGCATTTT.

Only a few counts were recorded for this clone. The V and J genes are TRBV18 and TRBJ1-2; the match to TRBD1 covers 8 bases. The CDR3 spans 15 residues. Germline V gene sequence: CDR1 KGHSH, CDR2 LQKENI. V lost 3 bases to trimming and J lost 4 bases; unmatched junction nucleotides: 7. The CDR3 DNA follows: TGTGCCAGCTCACCGACGACAGGGGAAGGCTATGGCTACACCTTC. Translating it yields CASSPTTGEGYGYTF.

This clone was counted once. The DNA of the CDR3 is TGTGCCAGCAGAAGACAGGGGGCGCAGGGAAAAGAGACCCAGTACTTC. It specifies CASRRQGAQGKETQYF. This chain connects TRBV6-6 to TRBJ2-5, with 10 nucleotides matching TRBD1. Germline CDR1 and CDR2: MNHNY and SVGAGI (reference sequence). After removal of 6 bases from V and 3 bases from J, the junction contained 10 bases not matched to a gene. The CDR3 contains 16 residues.

In the case of this clone: Within the sample, other DNA sequences also encode this same CDR3. This chain connects TRBV7-9 to TRBJ2-1; TRBD2 matches at 10 bases. Germline-derived CDR1 and CDR2 are SEHNR and FQNEAQ (reference sequence). The CDR3 is 15 amino acids. Germline trimming cut 3 bases from V and 4 bases from J; bases unmatched to any gene: 3. CDR3 in amino acids: CASSLGTSAYNEQFF. The CDR3 DNA sequence: TGTGCCAGCAGCTTGGGGACTAGCGCTTACAATGAGCAGTTCTTC.

V is TRBV6-2 or TRBV6-3 and J is TRBJ2-7, with 12 bases matching TRBD2. The germline V gene has CDR1 MNHEY and CDR2 SVGEGT. Losses at the gene ends were 5 bases for V and 4 bases for J; bases not matched to a gene: 6. The CDR3 totals 15 residues. CDR3 region: CASSTKLAGGYEQYF. For the CDR3, the DNA is TGTGCCAGCAGTACCAAACTAGCGGGGGGATACGAGCAGTACTTC.

This chain connects TRBV11-2 to TRBJ2-7, with a possible D match to TRBD2 (5 bases). Germline V gene lookup returns CDR1 SGHAT and CDR2 FQNNGV. Trimming removed 0 bases at V and 4 bases at J, with 19 bases between. The CDR3 is 17 residues long. CDR3 DNA sequence: TGTGCCAGCAGCTTAGACCCCCCTCGGGGAAGAGATTACGAGCAGTACTTC. Translating it yields CASSLDPPRGRDYEQYF.

This clone is a singleton in its sample. The chain carries TRBV7-2 and TRBJ1-1; unclear D gene. The CDR3 contains 14 residues. Trimming cost V 5 bases and J 1 base, with 11 bases left between them. CDR1 and CDR2 (germline): SGHTA, FQGNSA. CDR3 bases: TGTGCCAGCAGCCCTCGTACGGGGAACACTGAAGCTTTCTTT. Translating it yields CASSPRTGNTEAFF.

The rearrangement links TRBV7-9 to TRBJ2-1, with a weak D call TRBD2 (5 bases). This CDR3 region has 14 residues. The germline V gene has CDR1 SEHNR and CDR2 FQNEAQ (reference sequence). The V end lost 6 bases, the J end lost 2 bases, and 11 bases lay between the germline ends. The CDR3 loop reads CASRSGIAYNEQFF. The CDR3 nucleotides are TGTGCCAGCAGGAGCGGTATTGCCTACAATGAGCAGTTCTTC.

The chain has TRBV5-5 and TRBJ1-1; no definite D call. V was trimmed by 0 bases and J by 1 base, leaving 7 bases between them. Germline V gene sequence: CDR1 SGHKS, CDR2 YYEKEE (reference sequence). CDR3 length: 14 amino acids. The CDR3: CASSLVVRNTEAFF. Written as DNA, the CDR3 is TGTGCCAGCAGCTTGGTAGTTAGGAACACTGAAGCTTTCTTT.

This clone has only a few counts. This chain links TRBV5-5 with TRBJ2-7; 13 bases line up with TRBD2. The length of the CDR3 is 19 residues. CDR1 and CDR2 (germline): SGHKS, YYEKEE (reference sequence). V dropped 4 bases and J dropped 5; count of bases not matched to a gene: 18. The CDR3 reads CASSPSLLAGGPLSDEQYF. CDR3 DNA sequence: TGTGCCAGCAGCCCCAGCCTACTAGCGGGAGGGCCTCTATCCGACGAGCAGTACTTC.